This note documents a single T cell receptor (beta chain) sequence. The antigen remains undetermined. As every portion of the isolated RNA was reverse transcribed, the sequencing read expressed TCRB transcripts. TCRdb's copy holds only in-frame clones and misses some; the assay was immunoSEQ multiplex PCR. In the table there are about 350,000 clones, less than 20% of which are singletons. This sample was taken from a study of beta chain features in type 1 diabetes. Study-wide points: The study found fewer insertions and more deletions at VDJ junctions in type 1 diabetes patients.

CDR3 length equals 12 residues. Trimming pared 2 bases from V and 4 bases from J, leaving 8 bases between. Germline assignment: CDR1 SQVTM and CDR2 ANQGSEA. This rearrangement joins TRBV29-1 to TRBJ2-5; D not resolved. The TCR sequence derives from a woman under 30 in good health. Sequencing was carried out using naive CD4+ T cells from blood. As DNA, the CDR3 is TGCAGCGTTGAACGCGCCGGAGAGACCCAGTACTTC. Translating it yields CSVERAGETQYF.